This paragraph covers one T cell receptor beta chain sequence. Its antigen is as yet unknown. The data belong to a study of CD8 T cells in ankylosing spondylitis. Whole-study findings and limits: About 8 highly homologous variants made up a TCR beta motif that seemed to typify ankylosing spondylitis blood.

Generation of TCR beta libraries employed quantitative 5'-RACE incorporating molecular barcodes. TCRdb called the 5' RACE reads again in MiXCR, with one record for every CDR3 protein. The sample comprises more than 650,000 distinct CDR3 sequences, 10% to 15% of which are singletons, and roughly 0.51% rests with the top ten. Sequenced input: blood, either unsorted or a sorted T cell fraction (not recorded which). The source of this sequence is a male donor with ankylosing spondylitis.

Here the CDR3 reads CASSYSGRDEQFF. DNA of the CDR3: TGTGCCAGCAGTTACTCAGGGAGGGATGAGCAGTTCTTC. This chain links TRBV6-2 or TRBV6-3 with TRBJ2-1; 7 bases fit TRBD2. CDR3 size: 13 residues. The ends lost 0 bases at V and 8 bases at J; junction bases unmatched: 1. The germline V gene has CDR1 MNHEY and CDR2 SVGEGT.